The source of this T cell receptor beta chain is a study of CD8 T cells in Susac syndrome. When the RNA was reverse transcribed, random hexamers were used with an input of about 0.5 to 1 ug. An immunoSEQ multiplex PCR amplified TCR beta CDR3 over 54 Vbeta and 13 Jbeta. TCRdb re-called the immunoSEQ multiplex PCR reads with MiXCR, one entry per CDR3 protein. The data contain roughly 120,000 distinct CDR3 sequences, about 94% of them singletons. The authors carried out high-throughput sequencing of TCR beta. They applied it to CD8+ and CD4+ T cells obtained from blood. Germline loops: CDR1 SQVTM, CDR2 ANQGSEA. V was cut by 7 bases and J by 10 bases, with 20 bases left in between. The CDR3 has 13 amino acids.

The chain carries TRBV29-1 and TRBJ2-1, with D unclear. The source is a human donor with multiple sclerosis. Sequencing was done on a sample of CD4+ T cells from PBMCs. The DNA of the CDR3 is TGCAGCGCCGGGTTTCCTCCCCTCGGGGAGCAGTTCTTC. Translation: CSAGFPPLGEQFF.